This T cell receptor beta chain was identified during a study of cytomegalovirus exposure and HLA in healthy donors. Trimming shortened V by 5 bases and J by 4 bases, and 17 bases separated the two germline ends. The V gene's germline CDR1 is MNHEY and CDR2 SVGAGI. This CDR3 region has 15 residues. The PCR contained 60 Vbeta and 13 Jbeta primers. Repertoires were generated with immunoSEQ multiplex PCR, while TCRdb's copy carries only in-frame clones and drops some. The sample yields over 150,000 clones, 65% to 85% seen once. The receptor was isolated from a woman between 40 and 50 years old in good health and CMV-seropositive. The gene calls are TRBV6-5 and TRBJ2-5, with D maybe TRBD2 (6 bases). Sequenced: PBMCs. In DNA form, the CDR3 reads TGTGCCAGCAGTCAGTTTGGACGGGAGACAGAGACCCAGTACTTC. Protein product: CASSQFGRETETQYF.